This T cell receptor beta chain emerged from a study of blood T cell repertoires in COVID-19. About the research overall: Acute and convalescent COVID-19 specimens originated in the United States, Italy and Spain. Sources were T cells, B-cell-depleted T cells, or PBMCs; the material itself was cDNA or gDNA.

In the source study's methods: It was from reference gene primer amplification that nucleated cell counts were estimated. Only in-frame clones appear in the TCRdb table, and some are missing; sequencing was by immunoSEQ multiplex PCR. The D gene and trimming were derived from the DNA, and the V and J assignments and clone size from that table. Here the sample spans about 180,000 clones, roughly 85% being singletons. This CDR3 region has 16 residues. The ends lost 0 bases at V and 1 base at J; junction bases unmatched: 2. Germline assignment: CDR1 SGHRS and CDR2 YFSETQ. Specimen: peripheral blood. This receptor was identified in a man between 45 and 60 years old with active or convalescent COVID-19. The gene calls are TRBV5-1 and TRBJ2-3; 10 bases match TRBD2. CDR3 sequence: CASSLGLAGGTDTQYF. As DNA, the CDR3 is TGCGCCAGCAGCTTGGGGCTAGCGGGGGGCACAGATACGCAGTATTTT.